The text below deals with one TCR beta chain. Original processing notes: Nucleated cell counts were estimated from reference gene primer amplification. Sequencing used immunoSEQ multiplex PCR; TCRdb keeps in-frame clones, though not all of them. V, J and clone size are those of that table, while D and trimming were read from the DNA. The sample gives tens of thousands of clones, approximately 85% of which show up once; around 3% is in the top ten. The sample originates from a study of blood T cell repertoires in COVID-19. Study-level background: Sites in the United States, Italy and Spain provided acute and convalescent COVID-19 samples. From T cells, B-cell-depleted T cells, or PBMCs came the material, which was cDNA or gDNA.

The CDR3 is made up of 16 amino acids. V gave up 0 bases and J gave up 8 bases, with 16 bases separating them. Germline V gives CDR1 LNHNV, CDR2 YYDKDF (reference sequence). This chain uses TRBV15 with TRBJ1-4; a possible D gene is TRBD1 (5 bases). The receptor's source is a middle-aged man with active COVID-19. Sequenced sample: peripheral blood. The CDR3 bases are TGTGCCACCAGCAGAGAGAATGACGGGGGAGTGGAAAAACTGTTTTTT. This codes for CATSRENDGGVEKLFF.